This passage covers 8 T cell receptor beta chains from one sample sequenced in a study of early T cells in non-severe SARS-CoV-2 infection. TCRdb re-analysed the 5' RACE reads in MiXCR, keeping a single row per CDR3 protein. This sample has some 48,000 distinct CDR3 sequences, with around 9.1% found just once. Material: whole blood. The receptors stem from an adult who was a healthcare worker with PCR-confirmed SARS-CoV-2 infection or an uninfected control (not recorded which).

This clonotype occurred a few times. CDR3 nucleotides: TGTGCCAGCAGTCGATCCGGGACTAGACACAATGAGCAGTTCTTC. Translation: CASSRSGTRHNEQFF. The V gene is TRBV5-4, the J gene TRBJ2-1; TRBD2 aligns across 8 bases. Germline assignment: CDR1 SGHNT and CDR2 YYREEE (reference sequence). The CDR3 runs 15 residues. Unmatched junction bases numbered 9, after V lost 5 bases and J lost 5 bases.

The CDR3 bases are TGTGCCATCAGTGGGGCGCGCGAGCAGTACTTC. Translated: CAISGAREQYF. The gene calls are TRBV10-3 and TRBJ2-7; D uncertain. Trimming left V 4 bases short and J 6 bases short, with 7 bases between. Germline CDR1 ENHRY, CDR2 SYGVKD. The CDR3 loop spans 11 amino acids.

The DNA for the CDR3 is TGTGCCAGCAGCCAAGATGCAGGTGAGCAGTTCTTC. This sequence encodes CASSQDAGEQFF. The chain carries TRBV3-1 and TRBJ2-1; D not resolved. V lost 0 bases, J lost 9 bases, and 6 bases lay in between. The CDR3 contains 12 residues. Germline V gene lookup returns CDR1 LGHDT and CDR2 YNNKEL (reference sequence).

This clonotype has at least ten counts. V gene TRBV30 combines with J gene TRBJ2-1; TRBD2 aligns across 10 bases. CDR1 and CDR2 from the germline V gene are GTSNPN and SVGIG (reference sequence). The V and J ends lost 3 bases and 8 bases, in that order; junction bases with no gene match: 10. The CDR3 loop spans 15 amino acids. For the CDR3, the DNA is TGTGCCTGGAGGGGCAAGCGGGAGGGAGGCTATGAGCAGTTCTTC. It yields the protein CAWRGKREGGYEQFF. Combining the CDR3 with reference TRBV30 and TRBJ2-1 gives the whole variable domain SQTIHQWPATLVQPVGSPLSLECTVEGTSNPNLYWYRQAAGRGLQLLFYSVGIGQISSEVPQNLSASRPQDRQFILSSKKLLLSDSGFYLCAWRGKREGGYEQFFGPGTRLTVL.

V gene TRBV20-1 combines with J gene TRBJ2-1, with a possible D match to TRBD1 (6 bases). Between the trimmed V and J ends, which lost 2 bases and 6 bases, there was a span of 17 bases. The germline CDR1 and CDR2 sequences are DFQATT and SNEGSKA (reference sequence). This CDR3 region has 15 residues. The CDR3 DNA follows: TGCAGTGCTAGATTGCAGGGGCGAGGCCTCAATGAGCAGTTCTTC. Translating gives CSARLQGRGLNEQFF.

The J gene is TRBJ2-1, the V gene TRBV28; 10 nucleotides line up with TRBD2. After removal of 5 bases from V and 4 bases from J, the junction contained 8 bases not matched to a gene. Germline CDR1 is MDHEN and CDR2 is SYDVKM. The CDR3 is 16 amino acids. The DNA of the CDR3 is TGTGCCAGCAGTACAATTACTAGCGGGGTTTACAATGAGCAGTTCTTC. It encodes CASSTITSGVYNEQFF.

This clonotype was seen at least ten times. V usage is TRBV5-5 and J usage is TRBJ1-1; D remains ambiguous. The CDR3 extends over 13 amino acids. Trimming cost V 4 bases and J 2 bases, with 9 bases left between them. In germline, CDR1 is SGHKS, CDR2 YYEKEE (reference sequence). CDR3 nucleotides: TGTGCCAGCAGCCTACCACCTAACACTGAAGCTTTCTTT. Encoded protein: CASSLPPNTEAFF.

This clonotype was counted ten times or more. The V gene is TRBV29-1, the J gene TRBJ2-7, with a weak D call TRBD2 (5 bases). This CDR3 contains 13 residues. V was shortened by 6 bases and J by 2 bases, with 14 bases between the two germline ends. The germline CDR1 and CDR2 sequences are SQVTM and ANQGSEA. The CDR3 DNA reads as TGCAGCGTCCAGGACGGGAAAACCTACGAGCAGTACTTC. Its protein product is CSVQDGKTYEQYF.